One and the same sample provided the 5 T cell receptor beta chains below, sequenced in a study of cytomegalovirus exposure and HLA in healthy donors. The PCR contained 60 Vbeta and 13 Jbeta primers. The method was immunoSEQ multiplex PCR; TCRdb's version includes in-frame clones alone and lacks a portion of them. The sample lists 100,000 to 150,000 clones; over 65% were seen once. Sequenced material: PBMCs. Receptor source: a woman aged 35 to 49 in good health and CMV-seropositive.

This clone has more than one count but fewer than ten. The genes are TRBV7-2 and TRBJ1-5; D not certain. The V end lost 1 base, the J end lost 2 bases, and 15 bases lay between the germline ends. Germline lookup yields CDR1 SGHTA and CDR2 FQGNSA. The CDR3 is 17 amino acids. The CDR3 region has the DNA TGTGCCAGCAGCTTAGTCCCGGCGGGGATGGGCAATCAGCCCCAGCATTTT. Its protein is CASSLVPAGMGNQPQHF.

The DNA of the CDR3 is TGTGCCAGCAGCTTGGGATCCACAGGCGAAAACTATGGCTACACCTTC. It specifies CASSLGSTGENYGYTF. The chain has TRBV5-4 and TRBJ1-2, with D tentatively TRBD1 (5 bases). The CDR3 contains 16 residues. Trimming removed 0 bases at V and 2 bases at J, with 14 bases between. CDR1 SGHNT and CDR2 YYREEE come from the germline V gene (reference sequence). The full variable domain, its missing parts supplied by reference TRBV5-4 and TRBJ1-2, is ETGVTQSPTHLIKTRGQQVTLRCSSQSGHNTVSWYQQALGQGPQFIFQYYREEENGRGNFPPRFSGLQFPNYSSELNVNALELDDSALYLCASSLGSTGENYGYTFGSGTRLTVV.

The chain's CDR3 is CASGLARTANQPQHF. CDR3 nucleotides: TGTGCTAGTGGTTTGGCTCGGACAGCAAATCAGCCCCAGCATTTT. The chain is built from TRBV12-5 and TRBJ1-5; D perhaps matches TRBD1 (6 bases). Trimming removed 1 base from V and 4 bases from J, with 11 bases in between. Per the germline V gene, CDR1 is LGHNT and CDR2 is FRNRAP. The CDR3 runs to 15 residues.

The chain has TRBV5-6 and TRBJ1-1; D is unresolved. The CDR3 is 15 residues long. Germline CDR1 reads SGHDT; CDR2 reads YYEEEE. Trimming stripped 1 base from V and 0 bases from J, with 10 bases between. CDR3 amino acids: CASSLTLAMNTEAFF. CDR3 in DNA: TGTGCCAGCAGCTTGACCCTAGCTATGAACACTGAAGCTTTCTTT.

V usage is TRBV27 and J usage is TRBJ2-2, with 9 bases lining up with TRBD1. Germline CDR1 reads MNHEY; CDR2 reads SMNVEV (reference sequence). CDR3 size: 15 residues. J was trimmed by 7 bases and V by 6 bases; bases with no gene match: 9. The CDR3 reads CASSPGQGAIGELFF. CDR3 nucleotide sequence: TGTGCCAGCAGCCCGGGACAGGGTGCGATCGGGGAGCTGTTTTTT.